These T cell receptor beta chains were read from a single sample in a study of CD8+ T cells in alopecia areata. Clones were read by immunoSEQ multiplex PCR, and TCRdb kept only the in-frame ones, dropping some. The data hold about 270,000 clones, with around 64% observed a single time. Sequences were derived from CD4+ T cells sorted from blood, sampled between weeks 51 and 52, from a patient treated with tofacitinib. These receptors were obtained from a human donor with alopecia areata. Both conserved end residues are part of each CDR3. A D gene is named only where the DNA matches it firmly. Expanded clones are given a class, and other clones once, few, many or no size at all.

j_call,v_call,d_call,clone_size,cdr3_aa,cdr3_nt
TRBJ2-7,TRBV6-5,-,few,CASKTGLRAPEQYF,TGTGCCAGCAAGACGGGACTCAGGGCCCCCGAGCAGTACTTC
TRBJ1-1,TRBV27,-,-,CASRQSYRDMNTEAFF,TGTGCCAGCCGACAAAGCTACAGAGACATGAACACTGAAGCTTTCTTT
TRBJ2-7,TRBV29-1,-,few,CSVNRTYEQYF,TGCAGCGTTAACAGGACCTACGAGCAGTACTTC
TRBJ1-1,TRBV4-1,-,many,CASSQDVAGAGTEAFF,TGCGCCAGCAGCCAAGACGTGGCAGGGGCGGGCACTGAAGCTTTCTTT
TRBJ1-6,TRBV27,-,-,CASSFGGYPGSRSPLHF,TGTGCCAGCAGTTTCGGGGGTTACCCGGGCTCCAGGTCACCCCTCCACTTT
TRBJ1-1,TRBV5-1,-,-,CASSLIPGYTGTNTEAFF,TGCGCCAGCAGCTTGATCCCGGGCTATACCGGAACTAACACTGAAGCTTTCTTT
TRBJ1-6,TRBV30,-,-,CAWSIQGKSPLHF,TGTGCCTGGAGTATTCAGGGCAAGTCTCCCCTCCACTTT
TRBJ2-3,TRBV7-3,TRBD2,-,CASSKIAGTQYF,TGTGCCAGCAGCAAAATAGCGGGTACGCAGTATTTT
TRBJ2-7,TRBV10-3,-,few,CAIGGASYEQYF,TGTGCCATCGGCGGGGCCTCCTACGAGCAGTACTTC
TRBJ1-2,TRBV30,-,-,CAALQGSRGYTF,TGTGCCGCGCTCCAGGGAAGTAGGGGCTACACCTTC
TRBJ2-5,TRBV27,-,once,CASSLGAEATQYF,TGTGCCAGCAGTTTAGGGGCGGAAGCGACCCAGTACTTC
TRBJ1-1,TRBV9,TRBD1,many,CASSVRTGGRAFF,TGTGCCAGCAGCGTTAGGACAGGGGGGCGAGCTTTCTTT
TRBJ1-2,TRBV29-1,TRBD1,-,CSEGQANYGYTF,TGCAGCGAGGGACAGGCTAACTATGGCTACACCTTC
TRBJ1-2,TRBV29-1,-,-,CSVAGGEGAYGYTF,TGCAGCGTTGCGGGGGGAGAGGGCGCCTATGGCTACACCTTC
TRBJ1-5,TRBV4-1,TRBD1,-,CASSHHPFRGPQPQHF,TGCGCCAGCAGCCACCACCCCTTCAGGGGGCCTCAGCCCCAGCATTTT
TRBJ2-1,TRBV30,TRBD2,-,CAWSGVRFAGGTYNEQFF,TGTGCCTGGTCTGGAGTGCGATTCGCGGGGGGAACATACAATGAGCAGTTCTTC
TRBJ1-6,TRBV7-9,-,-,CASRFRPENNYSPLHF,TGTGCCAGCAGGTTCCGCCCCGAGAACAATTATTCACCCCTCCACTTT
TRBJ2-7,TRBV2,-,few,CASSVEQGSEQYF,TGTGCCAGCAGTGTAGAACAGGGAAGCGAGCAGTACTTC
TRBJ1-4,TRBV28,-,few,CASSLGGPGSNEKLFF,TGTGCCAGCAGTCTGGGTGGACCAGGGTCTAATGAAAAACTGTTTTTT
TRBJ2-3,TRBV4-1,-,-,CASSQGFGGTYTQYF,TGCGCCAGCAGCCAAGGTTTCGGCGGCACATATACGCAGTATTTT
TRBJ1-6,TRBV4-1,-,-,CASSQESLNRRFNSPLHF,TGCGCCAGCAGCCAAGAGTCCTTGAACAGGAGATTTAATTCACCCCTCCACTTT
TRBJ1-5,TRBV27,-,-,CASRGGDSNQPQHF,TGTGCCAGCAGGGGAGGGGACAGCAATCAGCCCCAGCATTTT
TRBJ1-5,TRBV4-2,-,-,CASSQDPYRPYQPQHF,TGTGCCAGCAGCCAAGATCCTTACAGGCCTTATCAGCCCCAGCATTTT
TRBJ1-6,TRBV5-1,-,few,CASSLIQGGSYNSPLHF,TGCGCCAGCAGCTTAATACAGGGTGGCTCCTATAATTCACCCCTCCACTTT
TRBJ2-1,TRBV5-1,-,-,CASSLIRGNEQFF,TGCGCCAGCAGCTTGATAAGGGGCAATGAGCAGTTCTTC
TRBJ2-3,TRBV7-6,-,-,CASSLMGGRGTDTQYF,TGTGCCAGCAGCTTAATGGGGGGCCGGGGCACAGATACGCAGTATTTT
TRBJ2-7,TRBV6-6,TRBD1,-,CASRTRTGDSYEQYF,TGTGCCAGCAGAACCCGGACAGGGGATTCCTACGAGCAGTACTTC
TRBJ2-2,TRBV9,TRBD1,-,CASSVLSGTGESGELFF,TGTGCCAGCAGCGTCCTGAGCGGGACAGGGGAATCCGGGGAGCTGTTTTTT
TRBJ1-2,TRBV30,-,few,CAWSVLIRAGYTF,TGTGCCTGGAGTGTACTAATCAGGGCGGGCTACACCTTC
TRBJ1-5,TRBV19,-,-,CASRPTGSWNQPQHF,TGTGCCAGTAGGCCGACAGGCAGTTGGAATCAGCCCCAGCATTTT
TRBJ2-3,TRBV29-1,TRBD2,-,CSYVGTSGGSTDTQYF,TGCAGCTATGTAGGGACTAGCGGGGGAAGCACAGATACGCAGTATTTT
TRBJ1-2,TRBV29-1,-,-,CSVQTGYGYTF,TGCAGCGTACAAACTGGGTATGGCTACACCTTC
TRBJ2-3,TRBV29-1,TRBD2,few,CSVEGGGGADTQYF,TGCAGCGTTGAGGGCGGGGGGGGCGCAGATACGCAGTATTTT
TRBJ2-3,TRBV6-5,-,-,CASRYQADTQYF,TGTGCCAGCCGATACCAAGCAGATACGCAGTATTTT
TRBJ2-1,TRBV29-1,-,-,CSVSGPGYNEQFF,TGCAGCGTGTCAGGCCCTGGATACAATGAGCAGTTCTTC
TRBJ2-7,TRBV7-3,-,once,CASSFSPAYEQYF,TGTGCCAGCAGCTTCTCGCCAGCTTACGAGCAGTACTTC
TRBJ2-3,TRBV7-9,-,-,CASSPFEAADTQYF,TGTGCCAGCAGCCCTTTTGAGGCCGCAGATACGCAGTATTTT
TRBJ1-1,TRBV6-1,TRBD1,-,CASSGQGGFRAFF,TGTGCCAGCAGCGGACAGGGCGGCTTTCGAGCTTTCTTT
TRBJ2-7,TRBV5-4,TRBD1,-,CASSSPGQGNSYEQYF,TGTGCCAGCAGCTCCCCGGGACAGGGGAACTCCTACGAGCAGTACTTC
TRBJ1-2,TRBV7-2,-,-,CASTPGGGNYGYTF,TGTGCCAGCACCCCCGGGGGGGGCAACTATGGCTACACCTTC
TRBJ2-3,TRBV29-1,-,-,CSLAGSSGLTDTQYF,TGCAGCCTAGCCGGGTCCTCGGGCCTCACAGATACGCAGTATTTT
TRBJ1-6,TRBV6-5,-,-,CANLGRGMALHF,TGTGCCAACCTTGGCAGGGGTATGGCCCTCCACTTT
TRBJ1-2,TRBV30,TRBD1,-,CAWSQTGALPYGYTF,TGTGCCTGGAGTCAGACAGGGGCCCTCCCCTATGGCTACACCTTC
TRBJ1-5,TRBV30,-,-,CAAQRGSNQPQHF,TGTGCCGCCCAAAGGGGAAGCAATCAGCCCCAGCATTTT
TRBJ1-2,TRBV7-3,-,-,CASSLKGGLFAGYTF,TGTGCCAGCAGCTTAAAGGGCGGGTTGTTTGCTGGCTACACCTTC
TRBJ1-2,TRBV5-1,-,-,CASTMDGDYGYTF,TGCGCCAGCACCATGGATGGGGACTATGGCTACACCTTC
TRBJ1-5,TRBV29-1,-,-,CSVEEGRGGVQHF,TGCAGCGTTGAAGAGGGACGCGGAGGGGTCCAGCATTTT
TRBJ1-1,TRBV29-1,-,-,CSVGARKTEAFF,TGCAGCGTGGGCGCGAGGAAGACTGAAGCTTTCTTT
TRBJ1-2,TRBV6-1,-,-,CASSVESYGYTF,TGTGCCAGCAGTGTCGAGTCTTATGGCTACACCTTC
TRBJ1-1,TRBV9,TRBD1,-,CASSARDRHTEAFF,TGTGCCAGCAGCGCCCGGGACAGACACACTGAAGCTTTCTTT
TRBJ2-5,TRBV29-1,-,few,CSADRHTQETQYF,TGCAGCGCCGATAGACACACCCAAGAGACCCAGTACTTC
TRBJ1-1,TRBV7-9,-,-,CASSLGVEAFF,TGTGCCAGCAGCTTAGGGGTTGAAGCTTTCTTT
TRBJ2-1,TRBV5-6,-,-,CASSLEGSLPNEQFF,TGTGCCAGCAGCTTGGAGGGATCCCTCCCCAATGAGCAGTTCTTC
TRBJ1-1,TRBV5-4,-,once,CASSTASPNTEAFF,TGTGCCAGCAGCACCGCCTCCCCGAACACTGAAGCTTTCTTT
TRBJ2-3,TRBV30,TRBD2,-,CAWGTTSDTQYF,TGTGCCTGGGGGACTACTTCAGATACGCAGTATTTT
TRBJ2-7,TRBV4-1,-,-,CASSQDHGTPNYEQYF,TGCGCCAGCAGCCAAGATCACGGGACTCCGAACTACGAGCAGTACTTC
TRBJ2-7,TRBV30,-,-,CAWSVGLWEQYF,TGTGCCTGGAGTGTCGGACTTTGGGAGCAGTACTTC
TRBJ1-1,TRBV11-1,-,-,CASSFRGAEAFF,TGTGCCAGCAGCTTCAGGGGCGCTGAAGCTTTCTTT
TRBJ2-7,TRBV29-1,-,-,CSVGVGGTSYEQYF,TGCAGCGTGGGGGTAGGGGGAACCTCCTACGAGCAGTACTTC
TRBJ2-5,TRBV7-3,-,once,CASSPARSETQYF,TGTGCCAGCAGCCCCGCCCGTTCCGAGACCCAGTACTTC